The 4 T cell receptor beta chains below were found in one sample sequenced in a study of shared clonotypes between healthy human individuals. The table came from immunoSEQ multiplex PCR; TCRdb's copy has only in-frame clones and leaves some out. This table holds about 2 million clones, 90% to 95% found once. The sample consisted of naive CD4+ T cells sorted from blood. Subset specified: CD45RA+ positively selected. These receptors were obtained from a man between 18 and 35 years old in good health.

In the case of this clone: In the same sample, other DNA sequences code for this CDR3. The chain joins TRBV25-1 to TRBJ1-5; 7 bases map to TRBD1. CDR3 length: 12 amino acids. Germline CDR1 and CDR2: MGHDK and SYGVNS. V lost 8 bases to trimming and J lost 2 bases; unmatched junction nucleotides: 0. This CDR3 reads CASGQGNQPQHF. The CDR3 DNA reads TGTGCCAGCGGACAGGGCAATCAGCCCCAGCATTTT.

This chain links TRBV19 with TRBJ2-3; possibly TRBD2 for D (5 bases). The CDR3 runs to 11 residues. Germline loops: CDR1 LNHDA, CDR2 SQIVND (reference sequence). The V end was cut by 9 bases, the J end by 6 bases, with 10 bases between. The CDR3 bases are TGTGCCAGCCGAAGGGAGGATACGCAGTATTTT. As protein: CASRREDTQYF.

To note about this clone: One end of the junction fails to match germline, which may point to a read error. The CDR3 region has the DNA TGTGCTAGCAGCTCCTCTCCCGCTGTGGGACAGGGAAACACCGGGGAGCTGTTTTTT. This encodes CASSSSPAVGQGNTGELFF. This chain uses TRBV7-7 with TRBJ2-2; 9 bases map to TRBD1. Germline V gene sequence: CDR1 SSHAT, CDR2 FNYEAQ (reference sequence). The CDR3 is 19 amino acids.

This chain links TRBV6-5 with TRBJ2-7; maybe TRBD2 (5 bases). Trimming pared 2 bases from V and 6 bases from J, leaving 14 bases between. This CDR3 region has 14 residues. Germline CDR1 MNHEY, CDR2 SVGAGI. The CDR3 bases are TGTGCCAGCAGTTACGGGCAGCGGACGAGCGAGCAGTACTTC. Its translation: CASSYGQRTSEQYF.